The 20 T cell receptor beta chains listed next were all sequenced from one sample in a study of Graves' ophthalmopathy and Graves' hyperthyroidism. For repertoire sequencing, the TCR beta CDR3 regions were amplified from RNA transcripts. HTBI-primed first-round RT-PCR preceded second-round multiplex PCR. TCRdb re-analysed the multiplex PCR reads in MiXCR, keeping a single row per CDR3 protein. Of hundreds of thousands of distinct CDR3 sequences listed, more than 40% are singletons. The specimen was peripheral blood. Source of these receptors: an adult man with Graves' ophthalmopathy.

The rearrangement joins TRBV7-9 to TRBJ2-7, with no clear D. The CDR3 is 14 amino acids. Germline V gives CDR1 SEHNR, CDR2 FQNEAQ (reference sequence). Trimming removed 1 base from V and 5 bases from J, with 12 bases in between. CDR3 in DNA: TGTGCCAGCAGCTTAGGTGGGATGGTCCACGAGCAGTACTTC. It encodes CASSLGGMVHEQYF.

Comment on this clonotype: The final CDR3 position lacks the conserved phenylalanine or tryptophan, pointing to a likely read error. V usage is TRBV20-1 and J usage is TRBJ1-1; D not resolved. Looked up from germline, CDR1 is DFQATT and CDR2 is SNEGSKA (reference sequence). V lost 3 bases, J lost 5 bases, and 16 bases lay in between. The length of the CDR3 is 14 residues. This CDR3 is CSASTARVRTEAFL. CDR3 DNA sequence: TGCAGTGCTAGCACAGCGAGGGTCCGGACTGAAGCTTTCCTT.

Many counts were recorded for this clonotype. CDR3 in amino acids: CSVPGARQETQYF. In DNA, the CDR3 is TGCAGTGTTCCCGGAGCCCGCCAAGAGACCCAGTACTTC. The genes are TRBV20-1 and TRBJ2-5; D unresolved. The germline V gene encodes CDR1 DFQATT and CDR2 SNEGSKA (reference sequence). The V end lost 7 bases, the J end lost 1 base, and 13 bases lay between the germline ends. The CDR3 has 13 amino acids.

The chain carries TRBV12-3 or TRBV12-4 and TRBJ1-5, with D unresolved. Trimming shortened V by 4 bases and J by 9 bases, and 16 bases separated the two germline ends. This CDR3 comprises 14 residues. Written as DNA, the CDR3 is TGTGCCAGCAGTTACGTTGCGGAACTGGGGCCCCAGCATTTT. Amino acids: CASSYVAELGPQHF.

This clonotype was recorded once. The CDR3 end shows no conserved phenylalanine or tryptophan, and so a read error is likely. Because the CDR3's place on the DNA is in doubt, the DNA is left out and the CDR3 is given as listed by TCRdb. The V and J genes are TRBV7-9 and TRBJ2-6; the table gives TRBD1 as D, unverified against the DNA. Per germline, CDR1 SEHNR and CDR2 FQNEAQ (reference sequence). Both ends counted, the CDR3 spans 10 residues. CDR3 amino acids: CASSLGQGGV.

This clonotype appeared many times. The chain employs TRBV29-1 and TRBJ1-4, with D possibly TRBD1 on 5 matching bases. V was shortened by 7 bases and J by 8 bases, with 14 bases between the two germline ends. The CDR3 totals 12 residues. Germline assignment: CDR1 SQVTM and CDR2 ANQGSEA. The CDR3, as DNA: TGCAGCGGGCGCGGACGGGGCGAAAAACTGTTTTTT. Translating it yields CSGRGRGEKLFF.

This clonotype has a handful of counts. The chain carries TRBV10-3 and TRBJ1-4; D is perhaps TRBD1 (5 bases). The CDR3 length is 13 residues. Trimming removed 10 bases from V and 7 bases from J, with 16 bases in between. CDR1 and CDR2 (germline): ENHRY, SYGVKD. The CDR3 DNA sequence: TGTGCCAGCAGCTCCGGGGGGATTGAAAAACTGTTTTTT. Residues: CASSSGGIEKLFF.

The sample holds many counts of this clonotype. The chain couples TRBV15 to TRBJ2-5; D remains unclear. This CDR3 is 15 amino acids long. Trimming took off 7 bases at V and 5 bases at J, with 20 bases between the two ends. The V gene's germline CDR1 is LNHNV and CDR2 YYDKDF (reference sequence). In DNA form, the CDR3 reads TGTGCCACCAAGGTGGCTTCTACCTATGAGGAGACCCAGTACTTC. It is translated as CATKVASTYEETQYF.

In this sample, this clonotype turned up once. A much larger clone is a single base away; this may be a read error. This chain joins TRBV6-1 and TRBJ1-2, with 7 positions matching TRBD1. The V and J ends lost 7 bases and 4 bases, in that order; junction bases with no gene match: 12. Germline CDR1 and CDR2: MNHNS and SASEGT. This CDR3 region has 15 residues. CDR3 sequence: CASNRPGQLSYGYTF. In nucleotides, the CDR3 is TGTGCCAGCAATCGACCGGGACAGTTGAGCTATGGCTACACCTTC.

This clonotype showed up just a few times. This clone may be a read error of a much larger clone one base away. The CDR3 DNA reads as TGTGCCAGCAGCAGCCGGGACAGGCCGAACACTGAAGCTTTCTTT. Its translation: CASSSRDRPNTEAFF. V is TRBV5-1 and J is TRBJ1-1; TRBD1 matches at 8 bases. CDR3 length: 15 amino acids. Germline CDR1 reads SGHRS; CDR2 reads YFSETQ.

On this clonotype: Being one base from a much bigger clone, this may be a read error. The chain combines TRBV10-3 with TRBJ1-6, with 7 bases fitting TRBD1. CDR3 length equals 15 residues. CDR1 is ENHRY and CDR2 is SYGVKD in the germline V gene. CDR3 in DNA: TGTGCCAGCAGTTTAGGTGACAGGGATGTCCCACCCCTCCACTTT. This sequence encodes CASSLGDRDVPPLHF.

The V call is TRBV15, the J call TRBJ2-2, with 10 bases fitting TRBD2. Trimming at V came to 3 bases and at J to 5 bases, leaving 6 bases not matched to a gene. Germline V gene data show CDR1 as LNHNV and CDR2 as YYDKDF (reference sequence). The CDR3 consists of 16 residues. As DNA, the CDR3 is TGTGCCACCAGCAGCCTAGAAGCGGGAGGGACCGGGGAGCTGTTTTTT. This sequence encodes CATSSLEAGGTGELFF.

The chain combines TRBV7-8 with TRBJ1-6; perhaps TRBD1 as D (5 bases). The CDR3 has 15 residues. The germline V and J ends were trimmed by 5 bases and 9 bases, with 17 bases remaining between them. Germline loops: CDR1 SGHVS, CDR2 FQNEAQ. The CDR3 sequence is CASSRDQGPGSPLHF. The CDR3 DNA sequence: TGTGCCAGCAGCCGAGACCAGGGTCCGGGTTCACCCCTCCACTTT. Full variable domain (rest looked up from reference TRBV7-8 and TRBJ1-6): GAGVSQSPRYKVAKRGQDVALRCDPISGHVSLFWYQQALGQGPEFLTYFQNEAQLDKSGLPSDRFFAERPEGSVSTLKIQRTQQEDSAVYLCASSRDQGPGSPLHFGNGTRLTVT.

This chain joins TRBV7-9 and TRBJ1-1; D gene ambiguous. Germline CDR1 reads SEHNR; CDR2 reads FQNEAQ (reference sequence). V lost 7 bases and J lost 3, with 12 bases in between. CDR3 length: 13 residues. The CDR3 spells CASTPTDHTEAFF. Here the CDR3 DNA reads TGTGCCAGCACCCCAACCGACCACACTGAAGCTTTCTTT.

This clonotype was seen more than once but under ten times. CDR3 nucleotides: TGTGCCAGCGCACCGGGACTTCGCACAGATACGCAGTATTTT. Its protein product is CASAPGLRTDTQYF. The V gene is TRBV24-1, the J gene TRBJ2-3; D possibly corresponds to TRBD2 (6 bases). This CDR3 has 14 amino acids. V lost 11 bases to trimming and J lost 1 base, with 15 bases between them. Germline assignment: CDR1 KGHDR and CDR2 SFDVKD.

Comment on this clonotype: Given a much more abundant clone one base away, this may be a read error. The V call is TRBV6-6, the J call TRBJ1-2, with D hard to call. The CDR3 covers 12 residues. V was pared by 7 bases and J by 5 bases, with 11 bases between. In germline, CDR1 is MNHNY, CDR2 SVGAGI (reference sequence). CDR3 bases: TGTGCCAGCAACCGCTTGACATATGGCTACACCTTC. Translation gives CASNRLTYGYTF.

The V call is TRBV20-1, the J call TRBJ2-1; TRBD2 matches at 8 bases. This CDR3 has 14 amino acids. Trimming at V came to 6 bases and at J to 3 bases, leaving 7 bases not matched to a gene. Germline CDR1 DFQATT, CDR2 SNEGSKA (reference sequence). CDR3 sequence: CSAPRSGSYNEQFF. DNA of the CDR3: TGCAGTGCACCCCGGAGCGGGAGCTACAATGAGCAGTTCTTC.

The rearrangement links TRBV6-5 to TRBJ2-3; unclear D gene. The CDR3 has 13 residues. With 5 bases removed from V and 7 bases from J, the gap between germline ends came to 13 bases. Germline CDR1 is MNHEY and CDR2 is SVGAGI. CDR3 nucleotides: TGTGCCAGCAGTCCCCAATCTAGGAATACGCAGTATTTT. As protein: CASSPQSRNTQYF.

This clonotype was observed many times. V gene TRBV29-1 combines with J gene TRBJ1-4; TRBD1 aligns across 7 bases. The V and J ends lost 4 bases and 6 bases, in that order; junction bases with no gene match: 11. CDR3 length: 15 residues. The germline V gene has CDR1 SQVTM and CDR2 ANQGSEA. The CDR3 nucleotides read TGCAGCGTTGCAGGCAGGGGGTTGGGTGATGAAAAACTGTTTTTT. The encoded protein is CSVAGRGLGDEKLFF.

This clonotype has at least ten counts. V and J are TRBV7-2 and TRBJ1-6, with TRBD1 as a possible D gene (6 bases). Germline loops: CDR1 SGHTA, CDR2 FQGNSA. The CDR3 contains 16 residues. The ends were cut back, 3 bases at V and 9 bases at J, with 18 bases in the middle. The CDR3 here is CASSFGLGQGFSPLHF. CDR3 nucleotides: TGTGCCAGCAGCTTCGGTTTAGGTCAGGGGTTTTCACCCCTCCACTTT.